This entry lists 27 T cell receptor beta chains sequenced from one sample in a study of T-cell memory formation after mild COVID-19. TCRdb called the 5' RACE reads again in MiXCR, with one record for every CDR3 protein. The top ten hold around 4.8% of the sample, which has fewer than 150,000 distinct CDR3 sequences, around 15% seen once. The sequenced material came from PBMCs or a T cell subset sorted from them (not recorded which). The source is a man aged 18 to 30 who had mild COVID-19 (a few samples of this study predate the infection). Cell type and time point are not known.

This clonotype was seen more than once but under ten times. The V and J genes are TRBV10-3 and TRBJ2-2; no clear D. This CDR3 has 13 residues. Trimming took 6 bases from V and 4 from J, leaving 9 bases between them. Germline V lookup: CDR1 ENHRY, CDR2 SYGVKD. CDR3 sequence: CAIRIPITGELFF. For the CDR3, the DNA is TGTGCCATCAGGATACCAATCACCGGGGAGCTGTTTTTT.

This clonotype occurred once. The CDR3 spells CAISVWQASSYEQYF. In DNA form, the CDR3 reads TGTGCCATCTCCGTCTGGCAGGCCAGCTCCTACGAGCAGTACTTC. This chain connects TRBV6-2 or TRBV6-3 to TRBJ2-7, with no clear D. The CDR3 sequence is 15 residues long. Germline V CDR1 and CDR2: MNHEY, SVGEGT. V was cut by 10 bases and J by 0 bases, with 19 bases left in between.

This chain joins TRBV24-1 and TRBJ2-3, with D maybe TRBD2 (5 bases). This CDR3 spans 13 amino acids. Germline CDR1 KGHDR, CDR2 SFDVKD. The V and J ends lost 4 bases and 2 bases respectively, with 6 bases between them. For the CDR3, the DNA is TGTGCCACCAGTGACGGGGACACAGATACGCAGTATTTT. It is translated as CATSDGDTDTQYF.

V gene TRBV7-6 combines with J gene TRBJ2-1; a possible D gene is TRBD1 (5 bases). Germline V CDR1 and CDR2: SGHVS, FNYEAQ. The V gene lost 1 base and the J gene lost 0 bases, with 16 bases spanning the gap. CDR3 length: 18 amino acids. CDR3 DNA: TGTGCCAGCAGCTTAGGAGGACATGGGCTCGACTCCTACAATGAGCAGTTCTTC. Its translation is CASSLGGHGLDSYNEQFF. The complete variable domain, with remaining parts taken from reference TRBV7-6 and TRBJ2-1, reads GAGVSQSPRYKVTKRGQDVALRCDPISGHVSLYWYRQALGQGPEFLTYFNYEAQQDKSGLPNDRFSAERPEGSISTLTIQRTEQRDSAMYRCASSLGGHGLDSYNEQFFGPGTRLTVL.

This clonotype has just a few counts. The chain is built from TRBV5-1 and TRBJ2-1; D call uncertain. CDR1 and CDR2 from the germline V gene are SGHRS and YFSETQ. V gave up 0 bases and J gave up 8 bases, with 9 bases separating them. The CDR3 runs 13 residues. CDR3 in amino acids: CASSLVGIYEQFF. In nucleotides, the CDR3 is TGCGCCAGCAGCTTGGTGGGCATCTATGAGCAGTTCTTC.

This clonotype was detected only a few times. The chain recombines TRBV2 with TRBJ1-5; D remains ambiguous. This CDR3 is 13 amino acids long. V was shortened by 8 bases and J by 1 base, with 9 bases between the two germline ends. Germline CDR1 SNHLY, CDR2 FYNNEI. The CDR3 spells CASGPGSNQPQHF. For the CDR3, the DNA is TGTGCCAGCGGTCCGGGGAGCAATCAGCCCCAGCATTTT.

This chain joins TRBV3-1 and TRBJ1-3; tentative D call: TRBD1 (5 bases). Trimming pared 1 base from V and 4 bases from J, leaving 8 bases between. The CDR3 has 14 residues. CDR1 is LGHDT, CDR2 YNNKEL, per germline (reference sequence). CDR3 protein: CASSQGQLGNTIYF. The CDR3 region has the DNA TGTGCCAGCAGCCAAGGACAGCTCGGAAACACCATATATTTT.

The sample holds a few counts of this clonotype. The V gene is TRBV12-3 or TRBV12-4, the J gene TRBJ2-3, with unresolved D. Trimming left V 1 base short and J 1 base short, with 12 bases between. The CDR3 contains 16 residues. The CDR3 region is CASSLGNLGRTDTQYF. The CDR3 DNA is TGTGCCAGCAGTTTAGGAAACCTCGGACGCACAGATACGCAGTATTTT.

The chain uses TRBV6-5 and TRBJ2-7; D may be TRBD2 (6 bases). Looked up from germline, CDR1 is MNHEY and CDR2 is SVGAGI. V was clipped by 2 bases and J by 2 bases, with 13 bases between them. The CDR3 sequence is 15 residues long. CDR3 in DNA: TGTGCCAGCAGTTACGACGGGAGCGGCGCCTACGAGCAGTACGTC. Translation gives CASSYDGSGAYEQYV.

This rearrangement joins TRBV29-1 to TRBJ2-1; tentatively, D is TRBD1 or TRBD2 (5 bases each). The CDR3 has 11 amino acids. Trimming pared 4 bases from V and 9 bases from J, leaving 10 bases between. The germline V gene encodes CDR1 SQVTM and CDR2 ANQGSEA. CDR3 DNA: TGCAGCGTTGGGGGGTTCGGTGAGCAGTTCTTC. Its protein product is CSVGGFGEQFF.

The chain combines TRBV20-1 with TRBJ2-4, with 7 bases lining up with TRBD2. Germline-derived CDR1 and CDR2 are DFQATT and SNEGSKA (reference sequence). The CDR3 has 13 residues. Trimming at V came to 0 bases and at J to 4 bases, leaving 0 bases not matched to a gene. The CDR3 DNA follows: TGCAGTGCTAGAGATAGCGGGAAAAACATTCAGTACTTC. This codes for CSARDSGKNIQYF.

In its sample, this clonotype was seen a few times. The chain has TRBV19 and TRBJ2-1; possible D gene TRBD1, 6 bases. The CDR3 extends over 16 amino acids. Germline V gene data show CDR1 as LNHDA and CDR2 as SQIVND (reference sequence). V was clipped by 1 base and J by 5 bases, with 15 bases between them. Here the CDR3 DNA reads TGTGCCAGTAGTATAGTCTGGGCCCAGGGGAACAATGAGCAGTTCTTC. Translation gives CASSIVWAQGNNEQFF. The complete variable domain, with remaining parts taken from reference TRBV19 and TRBJ2-1, reads DGGITQSPKYLFRKEGQNVTLSCEQNLNHDAMYWYRQDPGQGLRLIYYSQIVNDFQKGDIAEGYSVSREKKESFPLTVTSAQKNPTAFYLCASSIVWAQGNNEQFFGPGTRLTVL.

This chain links TRBV20-1 with TRBJ1-4, with TRBD1 matching 7 bases. Germline CDR1 reads DFQATT; CDR2 reads SNEGSKA (reference sequence). V lost 0 bases and J lost 6; bases outside the gene matches: 7. This CDR3 has 15 amino acids. The CDR3 bases are TGCAGTGCTAGAGATGGGATCGGGACAGATGAAAAACTGTTTTTT. Protein product: CSARDGIGTDEKLFF.

This clonotype was picked up a small number of times. The rearrangement joins TRBV9 to TRBJ1-1, with D hard to call. This CDR3 comprises 14 residues. Germline V gives CDR1 SGDLS, CDR2 YYNGEE. Between the trimmed V and J ends, which lost 2 bases and 2 bases, there was a span of 10 bases. CDR3 amino acids: CASSVSPGNTEAFF. Written as DNA, the CDR3 is TGTGCCAGCAGCGTGTCGCCGGGAAACACTGAAGCTTTCTTT.

V gene TRBV6-4 combines with J gene TRBJ2-3; possibly TRBD2 for D (5 bases). V was trimmed by 6 bases and J by 3 bases, leaving 13 bases between them. Germline CDR1 reads MRHNA; CDR2 reads SNTAGT. The CDR3 totals 14 residues. CDR3 amino acids: CASSEGGWTDTQYF. CDR3 bases: TGTGCCAGCAGCGAAGGCGGGTGGACAGATACGCAGTATTTT.

The rearrangement joins TRBV7-9 to TRBJ1-2; D unclear. The V and J ends lost 1 base and 7 bases respectively, with 7 bases between them. The CDR3 totals 12 residues. Germline V CDR1 and CDR2: SEHNR, FQNEAQ (reference sequence). CDR3 loop: CASSLDRGGYTF. The CDR3 DNA sequence: TGTGCCAGCAGCTTAGATCGTGGTGGCTACACCTTC. The whole variable domain, filled in from reference TRBV7-9 and TRBJ1-2, reads DTGVSQNPRHKITKRGQNVTFRCDPISEHNRLYWYRQTLGQGPEFLTYFQNEAQLEKSRLLSDRFSAERPKGSFSTLEIQRTEQGDSAMYLCASSLDRGGYTFGSGTRLTVV.

V and J are TRBV7-8 and TRBJ1-3, with D perhaps matching TRBD1 (5 bases). Germline CDR1 reads SGHVS; CDR2 reads FQNEAQ. The V and J ends lost 7 bases and 0 bases respectively, with 19 bases between them. The CDR3 covers 17 residues. CDR3 nucleotide sequence: TGTGCCAGCACCCTATGGGTTCCGGGGGTCTCTGGAAACACCATATATTTT. Its protein product is CASTLWVPGVSGNTIYF.

The genes are TRBV2 and TRBJ1-5, with a tentative D call TRBD1 (5 bases). The CDR3 totals 15 residues. Trimming stripped 6 bases from V and 0 bases from J, with 12 bases between. Germline assignment: CDR1 SNHLY and CDR2 FYNNEI. Here the CDR3 DNA reads TGTGCCAGCAGAAAGGGGTTTAGTAGCAATCAGCCCCAGCATTTT. This translates into CASRKGFSSNQPQHF.

This clonotype showed up just a few times. This rearrangement joins TRBV19 to TRBJ1-5; maybe TRBD1 (6 bases). CDR1 LNHDA and CDR2 SQIVND come from the germline V gene (reference sequence). The CDR3 runs 14 residues. Trimming pared 7 bases from V and 2 bases from J, leaving 12 bases between. As DNA, the CDR3 is TGTGCCAGTATGTCACAGGGAGGCAATCAGCCCCAGCATTTT. Its translation is CASMSQGGNQPQHF.

The chain joins TRBV19 to TRBJ2-5; 8 nucleotides align to TRBD2. The CDR3 sequence is 15 residues long. Germline V gives CDR1 LNHDA, CDR2 SQIVND (reference sequence). J was trimmed by 3 bases and V by 5 bases; bases with no gene match: 8. The CDR3 coding sequence is TGTGCCAGTAGTCCCACTACGGGGGGGAAAGAGACCCAGTACTTC. Translated: CASSPTTGGKETQYF.

The chain has TRBV9 and TRBJ2-3; 12 bases align to TRBD2. With 3 bases clipped from V and 3 bases from J, the junction kept 5 bases outside the gene matches. The CDR3 totals 16 residues. Germline CDR1 reads SGDLS; CDR2 reads YYNGEE. CDR3 nucleotide sequence: TGTGCCAGCAGCGCATTAGGACTAGCGGGAACAGATACGCAGTATTTT. This encodes CASSALGLAGTDTQYF.

V gene TRBV29-1 combines with J gene TRBJ1-5; 9 nucleotides align to TRBD1. Germline values: CDR1 SQVTM, CDR2 ANQGSEA. Germline trimming cut 7 bases from V and 6 bases from J; bases unmatched to any gene: 7. CDR3 length: 13 residues. The CDR3: CSAGQGLSQPQHF. In nucleotides, the CDR3 is TGCAGCGCCGGACAGGGGTTGAGTCAGCCCCAGCATTTT. The whole variable domain, remainder taken from reference TRBV29-1 and TRBJ1-5, is SAVISQKPSRDICQRGTSLTIQCQVDSQVTMMFWYRQQPGQSLTLIATANQGSEATYESGFVIDKFPISRPNLTFSTLTVSNMSPEDSSIYLCSAGQGLSQPQHFGDGTRLSIL.

This rearrangement joins TRBV14 to TRBJ1-3; unclear D gene. Germline V CDR1 and CDR2: SGHDN, FVKESK. This CDR3 has 12 residues. The ends were cut back, 4 bases at V and 4 bases at J, with 5 bases in the middle. The CDR3 nucleotides are TGTGCCAGCAGCCCCCCCGGAAACACCATATATTTT. It translates to CASSPPGNTIYF.

This clonotype was seen repeatedly, ten times or more. This chain uses TRBV9 with TRBJ2-2; D could derive from TRBD1 or TRBD2 (5 bases each). This CDR3 region has 14 residues. The germline V gene has CDR1 SGDLS and CDR2 YYNGEE. Trimming stripped 3 bases from V and 0 bases from J, with 6 bases between. CDR3 in amino acids: CASSGGANTGELFF. The CDR3 DNA follows: TGTGCCAGCAGCGGAGGGGCGAACACCGGGGAGCTGTTTTTT.

This clonotype occurred a few times. V gene TRBV20-1 combines with J gene TRBJ2-1, with TRBD2 matching over 7 bases. The CDR3 spans 15 residues. Germline values: CDR1 DFQATT, CDR2 SNEGSKA (reference sequence). With 6 bases clipped from V and 2 bases from J, the junction kept 10 bases outside the gene matches. This CDR3 is CSAATGAGAYNEQFF. In nucleotides, the CDR3 is TGCAGTGCCGCCACCGGGGCGGGGGCCTACAATGAGCAGTTCTTC.

This clonotype occurred a few times. The V and J genes are TRBV18 and TRBJ2-5, with D perhaps matching TRBD1 (6 bases). Per the germline V gene, CDR1 is KGHSH and CDR2 is LQKENI. The CDR3 consists of 14 residues. Trimming stripped 1 base from V and 3 bases from J, with 9 bases between. As DNA, the CDR3 is TGTGCCAGCTCACCACTGACAGGAGAAGAGACCCAGTACTTC. This encodes CASSPLTGEETQYF.

This chain uses TRBV3-1 with TRBJ2-3, with a tentative D call TRBD1 (6 bases). The CDR3 has 15 residues. Trimming removed 4 bases at V and 5 bases at J, with 16 bases between. Germline CDR1 LGHDT, CDR2 YNNKEL (reference sequence). CDR3 DNA: TGTGCCAGCAGCCTAAAGGGGGATTCGGAAGATACGCAGTATTTT. It translates to CASSLKGDSEDTQYF.